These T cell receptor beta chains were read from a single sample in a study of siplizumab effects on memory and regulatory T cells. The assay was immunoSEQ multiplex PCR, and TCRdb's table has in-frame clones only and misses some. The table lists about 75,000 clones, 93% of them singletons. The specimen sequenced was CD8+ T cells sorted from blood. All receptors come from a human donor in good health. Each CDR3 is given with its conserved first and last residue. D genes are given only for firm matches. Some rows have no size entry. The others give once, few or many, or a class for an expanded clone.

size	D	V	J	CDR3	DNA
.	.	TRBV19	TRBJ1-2	CASSSSLWGGYTF	TGTGCCAGCTCCTCTAGTCTGTGGGGGGGCTACACCTTC
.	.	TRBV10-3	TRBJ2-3	CAADYSDPDTQYF	TGTGCCGCCGACTATTCGGACCCAGATACGCAGTATTTT
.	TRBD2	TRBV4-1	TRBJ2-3	CASSHYQRGTDTQYF	TGCGCCAGCAGCCACTACCAGCGGGGGACAGATACGCAGTATTTT
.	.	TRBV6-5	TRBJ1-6	CASSYSGGSYNSPLHF	TGTGCCAGCAGTTACTCCGGGGGATCCTATAATTCACCCCTCCACTTT
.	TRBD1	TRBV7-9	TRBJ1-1	CASSRPQGENTEAFF	TGTGCCAGCAGCCGACCACAGGGGGAGAACACTGAAGCTTTCTTT
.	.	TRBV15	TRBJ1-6	CATSRASTEPYNSPLHF	TGTGCCACCAGCAGGGCCTCGACAGAACCCTATAATTCACCCCTCCACTTT
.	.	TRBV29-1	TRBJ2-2	CSVEEGGKAGELFF	TGCAGCGTTGAAGAAGGGGGTAAGGCCGGGGAGCTGTTTTTT
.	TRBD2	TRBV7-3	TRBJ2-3	CASSLRAGVSTDTQYF	TGTGCCAGCAGCCTAAGGGCGGGGGTTAGCACAGATACGCAGTATTTT
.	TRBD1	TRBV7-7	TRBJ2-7	CASSYGTVGEQYF	TGTGCCAGCAGCTACGGGACAGTCGGCGAGCAGTACTTC
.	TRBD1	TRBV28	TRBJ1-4	CASSWTGRRNEKLFF	TGTGCCAGCAGTTGGACAGGGCGGAGGAATGAAAAACTGTTTTTT
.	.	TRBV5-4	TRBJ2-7	CASSLSEVGEQYF	TGTGCCAGCAGCTTATCAGAAGTGGGCGAGCAGTACTTC
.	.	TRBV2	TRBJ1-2	CASRGVSNYGYTF	TGTGCCAGCAGAGGGGTATCCAACTATGGCTACACCTTC
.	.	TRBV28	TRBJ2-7	CASSLWGSYEQYF	TGTGCCAGCAGTTTGTGGGGCAGCTACGAGCAGTACTTC
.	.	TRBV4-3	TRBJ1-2	CASSQDSGGGYGYTF	TGCGCCAGCAGCCAAGATTCGGGGGGCGGCTATGGCTACACCTTC
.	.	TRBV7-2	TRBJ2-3	CASSLIFRDTDTQYF	TGTGCCAGCAGCTTAATATTCCGGGACACAGATACGCAGTATTTT
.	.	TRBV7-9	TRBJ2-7	CASSVQGTHEQYF	TGTGCCAGCAGCGTACAGGGTACCCACGAGCAGTACTTC
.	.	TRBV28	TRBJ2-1	CATYSYNEQFF	TGTGCCACTTATTCCTACAATGAGCAGTTCTTC
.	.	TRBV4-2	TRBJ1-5	CASSQDRDGNQPQHF	TGTGCCAGCAGCCAAGATAGGGACGGTAATCAGCCCCAGCATTTT
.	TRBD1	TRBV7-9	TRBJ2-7	CASSLLDRAGEQYF	TGTGCCAGCAGCTTACTGGACAGGGCCGGGGAGCAGTACTTC
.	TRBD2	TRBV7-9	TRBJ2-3	CASSTAGTSAWDTQYF	TGTGCCAGCAGCACCGCGGGGACTAGCGCATGGGATACGCAGTATTTT
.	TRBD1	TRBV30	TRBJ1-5	CAWSDGQAQPQHF	TGTGCCTGGAGCGACGGACAGGCCCAGCCCCAGCATTTT
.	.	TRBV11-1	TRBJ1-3	CASSLVTGFSGNTIYF	TGTGCCAGCAGCTTAGTGACAGGATTCTCTGGAAACACCATATATTTT
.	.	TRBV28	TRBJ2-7	CASLGVEQYF	TGTGCCAGCCTTGGGGTCGAGCAGTACTTC
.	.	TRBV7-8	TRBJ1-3	CASSPSTGSGNTIYF	TGTGCCAGCAGCCCCTCGACGGGCTCTGGAAACACCATATATTTT
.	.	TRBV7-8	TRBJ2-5	CASSLLGTETQYF	TGTGCCAGCAGCTTATTGGGTACGGAGACCCAGTACTTC
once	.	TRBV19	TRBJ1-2	CASDDGRDDGYTF	TGTGCCAGCGATGACGGCAGGGACGATGGCTACACCTTC
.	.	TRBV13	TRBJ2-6	CASSLTGSPGANVLTF	TGTGCCAGCAGCCTGACAGGAAGCCCTGGGGCCAACGTCCTGACTTTC
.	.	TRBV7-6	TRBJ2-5	CASSPSLGDQETQYF	TGTGCCAGCAGCCCAAGCCTCGGGGACCAAGAGACCCAGTACTTC
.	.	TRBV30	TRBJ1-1	CAWSTPLAEAFF	TGTGCCTGGAGTACCCCCTTGGCTGAAGCTTTCTTT
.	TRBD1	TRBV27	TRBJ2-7	CASSLLQGFYEQYF	TGTGCCAGCAGTTTACTACAGGGGTTCTACGAGCAGTACTTC
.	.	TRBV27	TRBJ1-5	CASSFINQPQHF	TGTGCCAGCAGTTTTATCAATCAGCCCCAGCATTTT
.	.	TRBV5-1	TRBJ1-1	CASSLVSGPDTEAFF	TGCGCCAGCAGCTTGGTTAGCGGACCAGACACTGAAGCTTTCTTT
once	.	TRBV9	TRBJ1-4	CASSEGATNEKLFF	TGTGCCAGCAGCGAGGGGGCAACTAATGAAAAACTGTTTTTT
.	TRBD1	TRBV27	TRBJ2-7	CASSLTGTATYEQYF	TGTGCCAGCAGTTTAACGGGGACAGCTACCTACGAGCAGTACTTC
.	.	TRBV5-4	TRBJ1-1	CASSSQRGLDTEAFF	TGTGCCAGCAGCTCCCAAAGGGGGTTGGACACTGAAGCTTTCTTT
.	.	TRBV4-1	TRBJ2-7	CASSQQSSGQYYEQYF	TGCGCCAGCAGCCAACAATCCTCAGGGCAATACTACGAGCAGTACTTC
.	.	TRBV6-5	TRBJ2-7	CASSLKPTGASYEQYF	TGTGCCAGCAGTTTGAAACCAACAGGTGCCTCCTACGAGCAGTACTTC
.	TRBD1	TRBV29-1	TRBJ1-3	CSGRQGNGNTIYF	TGCAGCGGCCGACAGGGGAACGGAAACACCATATATTTT
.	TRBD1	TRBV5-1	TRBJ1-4	CASSLAVLQGTNEKLFF	TGCGCCAGCAGCTTGGCGGTTCTACAGGGGACTAATGAAAAACTGTTTTTT
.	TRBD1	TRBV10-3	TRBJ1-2	CAISESLGTGALGYTF	TGTGCCATCAGTGAGTCGCTAGGGACAGGGGCCTTGGGCTACACCTTC
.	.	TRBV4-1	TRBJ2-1	CASSQSPGTDYNEQFF	TGCGCCAGCAGCCAATCTCCCGGGACCGATTACAATGAGCAGTTCTTC
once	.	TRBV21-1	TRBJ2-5	CASSRNRVRETQYF	TGTGCCAGCAGCAGGAACAGGGTTCGAGAGACCCAGTACTTC
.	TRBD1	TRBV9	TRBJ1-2	CASSDGQGPYGYTF	TGTGCCAGCAGCGACGGACAGGGACCCTATGGCTACACCTTC
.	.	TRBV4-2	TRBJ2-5	CASSPAGLAQETQYF	TGTGCCAGCAGCCCCGCGGGGCTAGCACAAGAGACCCAGTACTTC
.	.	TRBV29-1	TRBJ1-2	CSVSPPQSANYGYTF	TGCAGCGTCTCTCCCCCTCAGTCAGCCAACTATGGCTACACCTTC
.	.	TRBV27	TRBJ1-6	CASSVGGYSSPLHF	TGTGCCAGTAGTGTCGGGGGCTATAGTTCACCCCTCCACTTT
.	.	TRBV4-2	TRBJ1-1	CASSQSDSYTEAFF	TGTGCCAGCAGCCAGAGTGACAGTTACACTGAAGCTTTCTTT
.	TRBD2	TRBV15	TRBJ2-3	CAAQLAGGYTQYF	TGTGCCGCACAACTAGCGGGGGGGTATACGCAGTATTTT
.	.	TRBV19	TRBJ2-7	CASKGDLDYEQYF	TGTGCCAGTAAGGGGGACCTGGACTACGAGCAGTACTTC
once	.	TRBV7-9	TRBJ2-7	CASSLGRAYEQYF	TGTGCCAGCAGCTTGGGCAGGGCCTACGAGCAGTACTTC
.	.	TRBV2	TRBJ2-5	CARRGAFLETQYF	TGTGCCAGGAGGGGGGCGTTCTTAGAGACCCAGTACTTC
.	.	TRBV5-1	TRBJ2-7	CASSLAGGGDYEQYF	TGCGCCAGCAGCTTGGCCGGTGGGGGTGACTACGAGCAGTACTTC